This T cell receptor beta chain was profiled in a study of blood T cells in healthy people across ages. Healthy Caucasians from Russia aged roughly 6 to 95 served as donors. Every participating donor contributed 7.5 to 10 milliliters of peripheral blood through a draw. The germline V and J ends were trimmed by 3 bases and 1 base, with 6 bases remaining between them. The V gene's germline CDR1 is LNHDA and CDR2 SQIVND (reference sequence). CDR3 size: 14 residues. Through a sample-barcoded 5' primer and a J-beta primer mix, a second PCR was run for about 6 to 11 cycles. Each cDNA molecule received a tag from a template-switch adaptor that had 12 random nucleotides. One entry per CDR3 protein results from TCRdb running MiXCR on the 5' RACE reads. The sample lists hundreds of thousands of distinct CDR3 sequences, roughly 44% occurring once.

V usage is TRBV19 and J usage is TRBJ1-4; TRBD1 is a possible D gene (5 bases). The sequence derives from a woman aged 55-69 years in good health. The sample consisted of blood. The CDR3 region has the DNA TGTGCCAGTAGTATCCAGGGAACTAATGAAAAACTGTTTTTT. Protein product: CASSIQGTNEKLFF.